What follows are 18 T cell receptor beta chains derived from one specimen sequenced in a study of shared clonotypes between healthy human individuals. Generated by immunoSEQ multiplex PCR, the TCRdb table keeps only in-frame clones and is missing some. The top ten clones hold 0.37% of a sample with over 2 million clones, 92% of them seen once. What was sequenced was naive CD4+ T cells from PBMCs. The subset is: CD45RA+ positively selected. The source is a man aged 18-30 years in good health. Some clones in this sample may be carry-over from other donors' samples.

This rearrangement joins TRBV6-5 to TRBJ1-2; D is perhaps TRBD1 (5 bases). The CDR3 spans 15 residues. Trimming left V 0 bases short and J 5 bases short, with 13 bases between. Germline-derived CDR1 and CDR2 are MNHEY and SVGAGI. CDR3 protein: CASSYSRGRGYGYTF. The CDR3 DNA follows: TGTGCCAGCAGTTACTCGCGGGGACGCGGATATGGCTACACCTTC.

In the case of this clone: Other DNA sequences in this sample translate to the same CDR3. The chain employs TRBV19 and TRBJ2-3; perhaps TRBD2 as D (5 bases). The CDR3 consists of 12 residues. V lost 6 bases, J lost 5 bases, and 9 bases lay in between. Germline CDR1 reads LNHDA; CDR2 reads SQIVND (reference sequence). DNA of the CDR3: TGTGCCAGTAGCCCCGGAGGAGATACGCAGTATTTT. Its protein product is CASSPGGDTQYF.

This rearrangement joins TRBV11-2 to TRBJ1-1; D gene ambiguous. Trimming cost V 1 base and J 3 bases, with 6 bases left between them. The CDR3 covers 13 residues. The V gene's germline CDR1 is SGHAT and CDR2 FQNNGV. CDR3 loop: CASSLGTYTEAFF. Written as DNA, the CDR3 is TGTGCCAGCAGCTTAGGGACCTACACTGAAGCTTTCTTT.

V usage is TRBV23-1 and J usage is TRBJ2-7; 10 bases match TRBD1. TRBV23-1 is given ORF status, its function remaining uncertain. After removal of 8 bases from V and 4 bases from J, the junction contained 20 bases not matched to a gene. The CDR3 is made up of 18 amino acids. The CDR3 reads CASLGTGAQITPPYEQYF. CDR3 nucleotides: TGCGCCAGCCTGGGGACAGGGGCGCAAATTACCCCGCCGTACGAGCAGTACTTC.

With regard to this clone: The sample contains more than one DNA sequence encoding this CDR3. CDR3 DNA: TGTGCCAGCTCACAGACAGACTACGAGCAGTACTTC. Translation: CASSQTDYEQYF. The chain combines TRBV18 with TRBJ2-7, with a weak D call TRBD1 (5 bases). This CDR3 spans 12 amino acids. V gave up 4 bases and J gave up 3 bases, with 7 bases separating them. CDR1 is KGHSH and CDR2 is LQKENI in the germline V gene.

The chain uses TRBV18 and TRBJ2-1, with 7 bases lining up with TRBD1. The CDR3 is 16 amino acids. Germline-derived CDR1 and CDR2 are KGHSH and LQKENI. J lost 5 bases, V lost 5 bases, and 12 bases had no gene match. The CDR3 region is CASSAQGSNTNNEQFF. The CDR3 nucleotides are TGTGCCAGCTCAGCACAGGGGTCGAACACCAACAATGAGCAGTTCTTC. The full variable domain, with the rest looked up from reference TRBV18 and TRBJ2-1, is NAGVMQNPRHLVRRRGQEARLRCSPMKGHSHVYWYRQLPEEGLKFMVYLQKENIIDESGMPKERFSAEFPKEGPSILRIQQVVRGDSAAYFCASSAQGSNTNNEQFFGPGTRLTVL.

V and J are TRBV9 and TRBJ2-1, with D perhaps TRBD1 (6 bases). CDR1 and CDR2 (germline): SGDLS, YYNGEE. The ends were cut back, 4 bases at V and 0 bases at J, with 14 bases in the middle. This CDR3 is 16 amino acids long. The CDR3 protein is CASSPQGPYSYNEQFF. As DNA, the CDR3 is TGTGCCAGCAGCCCCCAGGGGCCCTACTCCTACAATGAGCAGTTCTTC.

This chain connects TRBV6-5 to TRBJ1-1, with TRBD1 identical over 10 bases. Germline trimming cut 10 bases from V and 4 bases from J; bases unmatched to any gene: 6. From germline, CDR1 is MNHEY and CDR2 SVGAGI. The CDR3 sequence is 13 residues long. The DNA of the CDR3 is TGTGCCACGAGACAGGGGGCGCGCACTGAAGCTTTCTTT. Protein sequence: CATRQGARTEAFF.

The chain uses TRBV6-5 and TRBJ2-2, with D possibly being TRBD2 (7 bases). CDR3 size: 15 residues. Germline CDR1 and CDR2: MNHEY and SVGAGI. The V and J ends lost 8 bases and 3 bases respectively, with 16 bases between them. CDR3 bases: TGTGCCAGCGGGGAGGGGGGGGCGGACACCGGGGAGCTGTTTTTT. It encodes CASGEGGADTGELFF.

The V call is TRBV18, the J call TRBJ2-7; D is unresolved. V was shortened by 0 bases and J by 2 bases, with 8 bases between the two germline ends. There are 14 residues in the CDR3. In germline, CDR1 is KGHSH, CDR2 LQKENI. The CDR3 region is CASSPPEPAYEQYF. The CDR3 DNA reads as TGTGCCAGCTCACCACCGGAGCCCGCCTACGAGCAGTACTTC.

The chain joins TRBV14 to TRBJ2-2; no reliable D call. CDR1 is SGHDN, CDR2 FVKESK, per germline. Deletions cut 4 bases from V and 6 bases from J, with 12 bases between. CDR3 length: 14 residues. The CDR3 nucleotides are TGTGCCAGCAGCCTAGATGACTTTCCCGGGGAGCTGTTTTTT. Translated, it gives CASSLDDFPGELFF. The full variable domain, in which reference TRBV14 and TRBJ2-2 provide the parts outside the CDR3, is EAGVTQFPSHSVIEKGQTVTLRCDPISGHDNLYWYRRVMGKEIKFLLHFVKESKQDESGMPNNRFLAERTGGTYSTLKVQPAELEDSGVYFCASSLDDFPGELFFGEGSRLTVL.

The CDR3 is CASGGDREIHEQYF. The CDR3 coding sequence is TGTGCCAGCGGGGGGGACAGGGAGATCCACGAGCAGTACTTC. The V call is TRBV7-4, the J call TRBJ2-7, with TRBD1 matching 9 bases. Germline V lookup: CDR1 SGHVT, CDR2 SQSDAQ. There are 14 residues in the CDR3. With 8 bases clipped from V and 5 bases from J, the junction kept 10 bases outside the gene matches.

V usage is TRBV19 and J usage is TRBJ1-2; TRBD1 aligns across 8 bases. The germline CDR1 and CDR2 sequences are LNHDA and SQIVND (reference sequence). The ends lost 5 bases at V and 4 bases at J; junction bases unmatched: 9. The CDR3 runs to 15 residues. CDR3 nucleotide sequence: TGTGCCAGTAGTCCCGCAGGGGGCGTAGGCTATGGCTACACCTTC. Protein sequence: CASSPAGGVGYGYTF.

The chain combines TRBV2 with TRBJ2-7; 8 bases align to TRBD1. The V gene end was trimmed by 6 bases and the J gene end by 5 bases; junction bases not matched to a gene: 12. CDR1 is SNHLY, CDR2 FYNNEI, per germline. The CDR3 is 15 amino acids. DNA of the CDR3: TGTGCCAGCAGCGCGCAGGGGGCGAGAACGAACGAGCAGTACTTC. Protein sequence: CASSAQGARTNEQYF. The variable domain in full, completed from reference TRBV2 and TRBJ2-7, reads EPEVTQTPSHQVTQMGQEVILRCVPISNHLYFYWYRQILGQKVEFLVSFYNNEISEKSEIFDDQFSVERPDGSNFTLKIRSTKLEDSAMYFCASSAQGARTNEQYFGPGTRLTVT.

V and J are TRBV11-3 and TRBJ2-3; D is ambiguous. Germline CDR1 SGHNT, CDR2 YENEEA. The CDR3 covers 14 residues. V lost 5 bases and J lost 0, with 9 bases in between. The CDR3: CASSPGRSTDTQYF. Here the CDR3 DNA reads TGTGCCAGCAGCCCTGGCAGGAGCACAGATACGCAGTATTTT.

The DNA for the CDR3 is TGCGCCAGCAGCTTCGGGACTAGCGGGAGTCTCGAGCAGTACTTC. Translation: CASSFGTSGSLEQYF. V is TRBV5-1 and J is TRBJ2-7; 14 bases match TRBD2. The CDR3 totals 15 residues. V dropped 2 bases and J dropped 6; count of bases not matched to a gene: 4. From germline, CDR1 is SGHRS and CDR2 YFSETQ.

CDR3 sequence: CASSVRPSGRFGGELFF. CDR3 DNA sequence: TGTGCCAGCAGCGTACGTCCTAGCGGGAGATTCGGCGGGGAGCTGTTTTTT. This chain links TRBV9 with TRBJ2-2; TRBD2 matches 10 bases. V shed 1 base, J shed 7 bases, and the junction held 10 bases outside the gene matches. The length of the CDR3 is 17 residues. Germline assignment: CDR1 SGDLS and CDR2 YYNGEE.

The chain couples TRBV11-1 to TRBJ2-7; D is uncertain. The CDR3 is 11 amino acids. Germline CDR1 and CDR2: SGHAT and FQDESV (reference sequence). The V end lost 6 bases, the J end lost 5 bases, and 8 bases lay between the germline ends. The CDR3 nucleotides read TGTGCCAGCAGAACCCGCCACGAGCAGTACTTC. This codes for CASRTRHEQYF.